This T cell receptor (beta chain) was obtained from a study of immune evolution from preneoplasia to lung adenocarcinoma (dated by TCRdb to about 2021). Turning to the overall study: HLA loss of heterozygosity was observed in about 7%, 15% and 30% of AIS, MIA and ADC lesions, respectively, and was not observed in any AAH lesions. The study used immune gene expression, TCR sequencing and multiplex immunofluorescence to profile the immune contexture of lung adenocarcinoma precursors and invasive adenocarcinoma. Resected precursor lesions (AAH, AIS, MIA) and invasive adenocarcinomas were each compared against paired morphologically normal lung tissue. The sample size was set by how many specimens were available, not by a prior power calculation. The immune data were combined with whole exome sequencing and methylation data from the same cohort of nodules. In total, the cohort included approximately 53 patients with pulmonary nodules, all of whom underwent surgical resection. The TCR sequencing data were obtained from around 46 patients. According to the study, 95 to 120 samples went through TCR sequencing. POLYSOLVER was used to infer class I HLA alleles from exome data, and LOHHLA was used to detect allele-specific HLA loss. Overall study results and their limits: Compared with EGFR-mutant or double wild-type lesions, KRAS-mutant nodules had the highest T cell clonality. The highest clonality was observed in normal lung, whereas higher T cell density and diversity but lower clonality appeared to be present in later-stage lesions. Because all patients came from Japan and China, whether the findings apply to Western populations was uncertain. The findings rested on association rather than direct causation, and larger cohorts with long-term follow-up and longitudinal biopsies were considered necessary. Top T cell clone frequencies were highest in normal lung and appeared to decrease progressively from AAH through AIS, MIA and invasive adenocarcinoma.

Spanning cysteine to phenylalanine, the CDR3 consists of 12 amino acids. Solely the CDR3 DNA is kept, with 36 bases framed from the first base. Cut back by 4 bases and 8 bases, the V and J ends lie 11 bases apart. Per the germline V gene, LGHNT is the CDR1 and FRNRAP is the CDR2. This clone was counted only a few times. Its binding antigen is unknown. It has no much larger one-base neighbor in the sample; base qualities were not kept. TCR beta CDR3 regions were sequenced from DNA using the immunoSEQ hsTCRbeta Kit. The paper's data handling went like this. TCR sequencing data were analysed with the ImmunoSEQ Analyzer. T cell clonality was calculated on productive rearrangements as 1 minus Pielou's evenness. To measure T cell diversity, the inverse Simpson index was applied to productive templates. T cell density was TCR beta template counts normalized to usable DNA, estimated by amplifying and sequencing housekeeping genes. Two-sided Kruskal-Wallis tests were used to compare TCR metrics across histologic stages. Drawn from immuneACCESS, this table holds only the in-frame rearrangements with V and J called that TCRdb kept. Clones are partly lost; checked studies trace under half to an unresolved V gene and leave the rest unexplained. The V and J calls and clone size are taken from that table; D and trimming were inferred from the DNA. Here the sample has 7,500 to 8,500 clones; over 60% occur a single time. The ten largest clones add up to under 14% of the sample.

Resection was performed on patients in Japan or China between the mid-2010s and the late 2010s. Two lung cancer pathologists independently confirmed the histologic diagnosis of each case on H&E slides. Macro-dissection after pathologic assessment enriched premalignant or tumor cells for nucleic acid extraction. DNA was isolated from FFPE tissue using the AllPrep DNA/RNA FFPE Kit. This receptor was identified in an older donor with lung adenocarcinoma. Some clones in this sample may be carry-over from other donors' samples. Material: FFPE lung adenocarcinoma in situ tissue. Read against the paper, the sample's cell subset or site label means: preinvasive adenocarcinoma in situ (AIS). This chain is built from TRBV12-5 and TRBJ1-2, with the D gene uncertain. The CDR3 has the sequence CASGSYPSGYTF. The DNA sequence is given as TGTGCTAGTGGTTCTTACCCTTCGGGCTACACCTTC.